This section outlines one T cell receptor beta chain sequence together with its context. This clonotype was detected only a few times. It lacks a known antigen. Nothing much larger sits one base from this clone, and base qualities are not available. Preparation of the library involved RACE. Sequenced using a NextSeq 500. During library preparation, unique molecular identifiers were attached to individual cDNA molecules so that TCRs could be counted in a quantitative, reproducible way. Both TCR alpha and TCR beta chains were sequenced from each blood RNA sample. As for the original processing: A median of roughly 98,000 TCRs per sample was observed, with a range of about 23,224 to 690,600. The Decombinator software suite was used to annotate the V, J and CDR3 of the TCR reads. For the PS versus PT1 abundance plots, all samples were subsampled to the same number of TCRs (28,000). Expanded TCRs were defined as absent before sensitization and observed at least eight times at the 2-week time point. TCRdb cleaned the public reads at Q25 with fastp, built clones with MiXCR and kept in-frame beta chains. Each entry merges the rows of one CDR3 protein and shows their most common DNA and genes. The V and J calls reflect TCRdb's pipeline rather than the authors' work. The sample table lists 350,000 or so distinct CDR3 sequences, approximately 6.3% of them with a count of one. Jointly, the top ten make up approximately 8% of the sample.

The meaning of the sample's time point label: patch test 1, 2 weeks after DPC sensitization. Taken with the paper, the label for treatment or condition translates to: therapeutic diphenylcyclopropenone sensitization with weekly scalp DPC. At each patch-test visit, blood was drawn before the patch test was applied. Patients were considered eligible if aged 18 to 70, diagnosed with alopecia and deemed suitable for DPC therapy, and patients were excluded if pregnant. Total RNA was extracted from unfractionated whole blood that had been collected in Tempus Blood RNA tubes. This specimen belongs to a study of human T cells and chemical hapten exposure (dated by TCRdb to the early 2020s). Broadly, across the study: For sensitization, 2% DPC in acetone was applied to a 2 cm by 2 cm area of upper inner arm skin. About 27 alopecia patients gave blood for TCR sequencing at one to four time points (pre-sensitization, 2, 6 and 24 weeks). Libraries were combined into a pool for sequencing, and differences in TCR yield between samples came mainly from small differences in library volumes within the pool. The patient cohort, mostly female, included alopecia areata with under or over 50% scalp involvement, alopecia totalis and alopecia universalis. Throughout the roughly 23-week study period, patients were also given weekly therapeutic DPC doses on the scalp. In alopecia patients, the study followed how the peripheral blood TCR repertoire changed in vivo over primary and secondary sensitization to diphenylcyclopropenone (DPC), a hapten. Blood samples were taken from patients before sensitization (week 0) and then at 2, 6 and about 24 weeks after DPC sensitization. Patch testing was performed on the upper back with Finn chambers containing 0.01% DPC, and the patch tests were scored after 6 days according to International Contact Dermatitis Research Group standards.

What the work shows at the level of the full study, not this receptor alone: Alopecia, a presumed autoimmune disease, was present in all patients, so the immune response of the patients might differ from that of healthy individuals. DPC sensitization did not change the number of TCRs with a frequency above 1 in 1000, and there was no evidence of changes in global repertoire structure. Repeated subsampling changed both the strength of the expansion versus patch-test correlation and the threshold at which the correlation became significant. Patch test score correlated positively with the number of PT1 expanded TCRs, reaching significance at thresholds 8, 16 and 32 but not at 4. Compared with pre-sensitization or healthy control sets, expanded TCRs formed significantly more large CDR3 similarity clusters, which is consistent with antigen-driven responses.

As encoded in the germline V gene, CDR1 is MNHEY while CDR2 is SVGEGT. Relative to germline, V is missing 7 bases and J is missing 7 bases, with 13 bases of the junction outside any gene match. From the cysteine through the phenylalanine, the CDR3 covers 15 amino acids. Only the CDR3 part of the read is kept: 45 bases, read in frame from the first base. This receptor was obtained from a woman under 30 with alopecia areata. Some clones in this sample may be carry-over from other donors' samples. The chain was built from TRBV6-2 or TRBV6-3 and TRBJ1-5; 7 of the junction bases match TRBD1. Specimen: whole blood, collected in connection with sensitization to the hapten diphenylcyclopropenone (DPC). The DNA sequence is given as TGTGCCAGCAACCCATACAGGGGAACGAGGCAGCCCCAGCATTTT. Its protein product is CASNPYRGTRQPQHF.